These T cell receptor beta chains were read from a single sample in a study of cytomegalovirus exposure and HLA in healthy donors. Assay used: immunoSEQ multiplex PCR; TCRdb lists only in-frame clones, some missing. The table lists approximately 130,000 clones, approximately 75% of them singletons. Input material: PBMCs. The receptors here all came from a man aged 45 to 65 in good health and CMV-seropositive. Each CDR3 is given with its conserved first and last residue. D genes are given only for firm matches. Only part of the rows carry a size: once, few, many, or a class if the clone is expanded.

TRBV6-1	NA	TRBJ1-5	NA	TGTGCCAGCAGCCTTGCCAGGGAAAGTCAGCCCCAGCATTTT	CASSLARESQPQHF
TRBV2	few	TRBJ1-2	NA	TGTGCCAGCATGAACCCTCTCCGAGCTAACTATGGCTACACCTTC	CASMNPLRANYGYTF
TRBV5-1	NA	TRBJ1-2	TRBD1	TGCGCCAGCAGCTTGTGGGCAGGGGGCAGCTATGGCTACACCTTC	CASSLWAGGSYGYTF
TRBV5-4	NA	TRBJ1-1	TRBD1	TGTGCCAGCAGCTTGGGGGGACAGGGATTACAAGCTTTCTTT	CASSLGGQGLQAFF
TRBV6-6	NA	TRBJ1-1	NA	TGTGCCAGCAGTTTACCCCAGGGGCAATTTACTGAAGCTTTCTTT	CASSLPQGQFTEAFF
TRBV15	NA	TRBJ2-1	TRBD2	TGTGCCACCAGTGGACTAGCGGGGTACTACAATGAGCAGTTCTTC	CATSGLAGYYNEQFF
TRBV28	NA	TRBJ2-2	NA	TGTGCCAGCAGTTTCCAACAGGAGTCGAACACCGGGGAGCTGTTTTTT	CASSFQQESNTGELFF
TRBV18	NA	TRBJ1-1	NA	TGTGCCAGCTCACCAGGATTTGAAGGCGCGGGGATGAACACTGAAGCTTTCTTT	CASSPGFEGAGMNTEAFF
TRBV12-2	NA	TRBJ2-6	NA	TGTGCAAGTCGCTTAGGGGGGGGCGGCTCATCTGGGGCCAACGTCCTGACTTTC	CASRLGGGGSSGANVLTF
TRBV6-4	NA	TRBJ1-6	TRBD1	TGTGCCAGGTTCCGGGACAGGAGGACGGCGGTTGGTTCACCCCTCCACTTT	CARFRDRRTAVGSPLHF
TRBV2	NA	TRBJ1-1	NA	TGTGCCAGCAGTGGGAGAGGAAACACTGAAGCTTTCTTT	CASSGRGNTEAFF
TRBV11-3	few	TRBJ1-1	NA	TGTGCCAGCAGCTTAGATCTGAGGAGGGTCGAAGCTTTCTTT	CASSLDLRRVEAFF
TRBV25-1	few	TRBJ2-1	TRBD2	TGTGCCAGCAGTAAAGAGCTAGGGAGGGACAATGAGCAGTTCTTC	CASSKELGRDNEQFF
TRBV27	NA	TRBJ2-7	TRBD1	TGTGCCAGCAGTTTCCTTCGGCCCGGGACAGGGGGTCCCATCGGGCAGTACTTC	CASSFLRPGTGGPIGQYF
TRBV6-5	NA	TRBJ1-2	TRBD1	TGTGCCAGCAGTTACTCGAGGACAGGTCTTACCGGCTACACCTTC	CASSYSRTGLTGYTF
TRBV4-1	NA	TRBJ1-2	NA	TGCGCCAGCAGCCTACAGGTACCTTTCAACTATGGCTACACCTTC	CASSLQVPFNYGYTF
TRBV5-1	NA	TRBJ2-7	TRBD2	TGCGCCAGCAGCTTGGGGCTAGCGGGGTATCAGGGCGAGCAGTACTTC	CASSLGLAGYQGEQYF
TRBV11-3	NA	TRBJ2-2	TRBD2	TGTGCCAGCAGCTTTGTTAGCGGGGGGGCCGGGGAGCTGTTTTTT	CASSFVSGGAGELFF
TRBV4-1	NA	TRBJ1-2	NA	TGCGCCAGCAGCCCCAGCGGGAGGGGAGGCTACACCTTC	CASSPSGRGGYTF
TRBV5-7	NA	TRBJ2-5	TRBD1	TGTGCCACCCTGGACAGGGTGGTTTTTAGTGAAGAGACCCAGTACTTC	CATLDRVVFSEETQYF
TRBV7-2	NA	TRBJ1-3	TRBD1	TGTGCCAGCAGTCGCCGGGACAGGAACGCGGACACCATATATTTT	CASSRRDRNADTIYF
TRBV7-7	NA	TRBJ2-1	NA	TGTGCTAGCAGCTTAGCACAGAGGGATGAGCAGTTCTTC	CASSLAQRDEQFF
TRBV14	NA	TRBJ1-1	NA	TGTGCCAGCAGCCACGCGGGCGGGACTGAAGCTTTCTTT	CASSHAGGTEAFF
TRBV9	once	TRBJ2-1	TRBD2	TGTGCCAGCAGCAGCGGGGGGCTGTACAATGAGCAGTTCTTC	CASSSGGLYNEQFF
TRBV5-6	NA	TRBJ2-1	TRBD1	TGTGCCAGCAGCTTCCCGGTTCAAGCGACAGGGCGGGTTAGCAATGAGCAGTTCTTC	CASSFPVQATGRVSNEQFF
TRBV7-2	few	TRBJ2-3	NA	TGTGCCAGCAGCCCTAGCGATCCTACGCAGTATTTT	CASSPSDPTQYF
TRBV6-1	once	TRBJ2-2	NA	TGTGCCAGCAGTGTCTTCATCGGTGGCACCGGGGAGCTGTTTTTT	CASSVFIGGTGELFF
TRBV5-1	NA	TRBJ2-3	TRBD2	TGCGCCAGCAGCTTGGACACTAGCGGAGATACGCAGTATTTT	CASSLDTSGDTQYF
TRBV29-1	NA	TRBJ2-1	NA	TGCAGCGTTGAAGATAGAGGGGGGGCGCGCAATGAGCAGTTCTTC	CSVEDRGGARNEQFF
TRBV13	NA	TRBJ2-2	TRBD2	TGTGCCAGCAGACGGACTAGCGGGAGGAACACCGGGGAGCTGTTTTTT	CASRRTSGRNTGELFF
TRBV9	NA	TRBJ2-1	NA	TGTGCCAGCAGCGCCCCCAGGACAGGGAGGGGACACAATGAGCAGTTCTTC	CASSAPRTGRGHNEQFF
TRBV6-1	NA	TRBJ1-2	NA	TGTGCCAGCAGGAGTTATCAGGGGAACTATGGCTACACCTTC	CASRSYQGNYGYTF
TRBV5-1	once	TRBJ1-1	NA	TGCGCCAGCAGCTTCGCGGGTCCCAGAGGGGGTGAAGCTTTCTTT	CASSFAGPRGGEAFF
TRBV27	once	TRBJ2-5	NA	TGTGCCAGCAGTTTATCTGTGAGGGAGACCCAGTACTTC	CASSLSVRETQYF
TRBV14	NA	TRBJ1-2	NA	TGTGCCAGCAGCCCCTACCCCGGCTATGGCTACACCTTC	CASSPYPGYGYTF
TRBV15	NA	TRBJ1-1	NA	TGTGCCACCAGCAGAGCACAGATGAACACTGAAGCTTTCTTT	CATSRAQMNTEAFF
TRBV7-3	NA	TRBJ1-1	NA	TGTGCCAACAGCCCCGGGGGGAACACTGAAGCTTTCTTT	CANSPGGNTEAFF
TRBV19	NA	TRBJ2-7	TRBD2	TGTGCCAGTAGTCGCGGACTAGCGGGGCTGGGCTCTTACGAGCAGTACTTC	CASSRGLAGLGSYEQYF
TRBV7-8	NA	TRBJ2-1	NA	TGTGCCAGCAGCCTACCCCTCTCGAGGAGTCAAAATGAGCAGTTCTTC	CASSLPLSRSQNEQFF
TRBV7-9	NA	TRBJ1-2	NA	TGTGCCAGCAGCCCGGGGGGACGTAAAAACTATGGCTACACCTTC	CASSPGGRKNYGYTF
TRBV4-2	few	TRBJ2-1	TRBD2	TGTGCCAGCAGCCAAGATCGGGGGACTAGGTCCTACAATGAGCAGTTCTTC	CASSQDRGTRSYNEQFF
TRBV19	once	TRBJ2-7	NA	TGTGCCAACTGGGGGGCGGGGGACCCCTACGAGCAGTACTTC	CANWGAGDPYEQYF
TRBV4-1	NA	TRBJ2-3	TRBD2	TGCGCCAGCAGCCGAACAAGACTAGCGGGAGGCACAGATACGCAGTATTTT	CASSRTRLAGGTDTQYF
TRBV6-1	NA	TRBJ2-7	TRBD2	TGTGCCAGCAGGGGACTAGCGGACTACGAGCAGTACTTC	CASRGLADYEQYF